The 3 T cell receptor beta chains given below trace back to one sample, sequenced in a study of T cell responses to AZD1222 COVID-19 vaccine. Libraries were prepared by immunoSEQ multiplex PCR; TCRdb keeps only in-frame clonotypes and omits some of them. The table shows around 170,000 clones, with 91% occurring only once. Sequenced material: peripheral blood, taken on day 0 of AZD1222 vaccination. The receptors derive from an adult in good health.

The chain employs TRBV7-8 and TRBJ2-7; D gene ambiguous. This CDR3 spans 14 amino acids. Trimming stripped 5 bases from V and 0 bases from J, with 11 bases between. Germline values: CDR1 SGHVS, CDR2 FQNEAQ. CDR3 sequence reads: CASSRATSSYEQYF. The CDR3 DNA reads TGTGCCAGCAGCCGAGCGACGAGCTCCTACGAGCAGTACTTC.

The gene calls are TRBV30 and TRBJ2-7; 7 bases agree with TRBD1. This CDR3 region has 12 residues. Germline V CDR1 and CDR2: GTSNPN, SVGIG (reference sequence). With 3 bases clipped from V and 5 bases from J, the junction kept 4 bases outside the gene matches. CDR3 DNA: TGTGCCTGGAGCAGGGGGAGCCACGAGCAGTACTTC. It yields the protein CAWSRGSHEQYF.

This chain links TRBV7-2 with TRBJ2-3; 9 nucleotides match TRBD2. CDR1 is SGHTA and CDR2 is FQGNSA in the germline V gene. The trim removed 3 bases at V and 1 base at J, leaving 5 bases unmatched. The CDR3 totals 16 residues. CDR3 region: CASSFIAGEGTDTQYF. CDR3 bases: TGTGCCAGCAGCTTCATAGCGGGGGAGGGCACAGATACGCAGTATTTT. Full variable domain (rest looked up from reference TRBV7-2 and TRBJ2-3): GAGVSQSPSNKVTEKGKDVELRCDPISGHTALYWYRQSLGQGLEFLIYFQGNSAPDKSGLPSDRFSAERTGGSVSTLTIQRTQQEDSAVYLCASSFIAGEGTDTQYFGPGTRLTVL.